The following is a T cell receptor (beta chain) sequence with its context. As originally analysed: Amplifying reference gene primers gave estimates of nucleated cell counts. The data were produced by immunoSEQ multiplex PCR, yet TCRdb's version contains in-frame clones alone and is incomplete. That table supplies the V and J calls and clone size; D and trimming were determined from the DNA. The sample lists 250,000 to 400,000 clones; around 87% were seen once. This sample was taken from a study of blood T cell repertoires in COVID-19. CDR1 LNHDA and CDR2 SQIVND come from the germline V gene (reference sequence). This CDR3 spans 18 amino acids. V shed 5 bases, J shed 4 bases, and the junction held 17 bases outside the gene matches.

This rearrangement joins TRBV19 to TRBJ2-1; TRBD2 aligns across 7 bases. What was sequenced was PBMCs or T cells enriched from blood (not recorded which). The TCR originated in a woman aged 25-40 years who had recovered from COVID-19. CDR3 DNA sequence: TGTGCCAGTAGTTACGGGAGGCAAAAAGCCTTTTTTTACAATGAGCAGTTCTTC. Its translation: CASSYGRQKAFFYNEQFF.